This TCR beta chain is drawn from a study of T cell changes during pregnancy in multiple sclerosis. Trimming pared 0 bases from V and 4 bases from J, leaving 9 bases between. Germline V CDR1 and CDR2: MGHRA, YSYEKL. The CDR3 loop spans 14 amino acids. Produced via immunoSEQ multiplex PCR; TCRdb's table is partial and in-frame only. The sample gives 35,000 to 45,000 clones, 85% to 95% of which show up once; 1% to 1.5% is in the top ten. This clonotype originated in a female donor with multiple sclerosis, enrolled in a pregnancy study. The chain has TRBV4-1 and TRBJ2-5, with D hard to call. The sequencing sample was made of peripheral blood. CDR3 in DNA: TGCGCCAGCAGCCAAGAACGAGTTAGAGAGACCCAGTACTTC. Protein product: CASSQERVRETQYF.